A few counts support the clone carrying this T cell receptor (beta chain). Its antigen remains unknown. Germline CDR1 is LGHNA and CDR2 is YSLEER. V lost 1 base and J lost 2, with 22 bases in between. The CDR3 length is 19 residues. These data are taken from a study of CD8+ T cells in alopecia areata. For the study at large: In an open-label trial, patients got 5 to 10 mg tofacitinib twice daily. For 6 to 18 months, tofacitinib was taken, and 6 months off drug followed. The study's findings and limits: Sequencing of scalp samples also includes resident alphabeta T cells from normal skin.

It was cDNA, reverse transcribed from extracted RNA, that served as the sequencing template. Repertoires were generated with immunoSEQ multiplex PCR, while TCRdb's copy carries only in-frame clones and drops some. The sample gives some 180,000 clones, almost 65% of which show up once; 1.5% to 2% is in the top ten. The rearrangement uses TRBV4-3 and TRBJ2-3, with D perhaps given as TRBD1 or TRBD2 (6 bases each). This receptor was obtained from a human donor with alopecia areata. The sequenced sample was CD4+ T cells sorted from blood, obtained at week 0. The CDR3 nucleotides read TGCGCCAGCAGCCAAGCCGATGGGTTTGGGACGGGGGCCACAGATACGCAGTATTTT. Its protein product is CASSQADGFGTGATDTQYF.